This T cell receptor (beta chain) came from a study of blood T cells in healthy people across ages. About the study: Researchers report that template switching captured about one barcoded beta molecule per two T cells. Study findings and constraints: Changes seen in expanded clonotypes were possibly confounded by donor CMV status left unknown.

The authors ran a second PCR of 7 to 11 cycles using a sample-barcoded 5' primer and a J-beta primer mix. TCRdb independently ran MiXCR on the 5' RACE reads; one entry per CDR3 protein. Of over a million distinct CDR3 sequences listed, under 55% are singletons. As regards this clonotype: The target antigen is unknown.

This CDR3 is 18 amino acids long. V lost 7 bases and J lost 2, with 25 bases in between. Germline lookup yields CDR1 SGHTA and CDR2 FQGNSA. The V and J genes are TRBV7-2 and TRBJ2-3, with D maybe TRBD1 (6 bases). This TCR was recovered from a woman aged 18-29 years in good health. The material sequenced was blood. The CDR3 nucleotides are TGTGCCAGCACTACAGGCGGACGTTCGGACAGATTCACAGATACGCAGTATTTT. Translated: CASTTGGRSDRFTDTQYF.